This TCR beta chain was recorded in a study of CD8+CD57+ T cells in acquired aplastic anemia. At the level of the study: Sorted CD4+ and CD8+ cell DNA averaged roughly 3.2 ug. Overall study results and limits: Fewer than 30 CD8+ CDR3 sequences were shared between patients and controls.

About this clonotype itself: Antigen specificity is unknown.

Genomic DNA was employed as the template in profiling TCR beta VDJ and CDR3. MiXCR, applied by TCRdb to the reads, yields one record per CDR3 protein. This repertoire shows a few hundred thousand distinct CDR3 sequences, roughly 34% found once; its top ten account for less than 0.85%. The CDR3 consists of 16 residues. With V trimmed by 1 base and J by 0 bases, 4 bases remained unmatched. Germline values: CDR1 MGHRA, CDR2 YSYEKL. For sequencing, patients were chosen who had shown expansion of CD8+CD57+ cells by flow cytometry. All participating patients were living with severe acquired aplastic anemia. No therapy had been given to the patients at the time of blood sampling.

The sample comprised sorted CD4+, CD8+, or CD8+CD57+ T cells (not recorded which) from PBMCs. The receptor was derived from a human donor with aplastic anemia. The chain has TRBV4-1 and TRBJ2-7; 9 positions match TRBD1. The CDR3 reads CASSQAGTGSSYEQYF. Written as DNA, the CDR3 is TGCGCCAGCAGCCAAGCCGGGACAGGGTCCTCCTACGAGCAGTACTTC.